Presented here are 32 T cell receptor beta chains from one specimen sequenced in a study of shared clonotypes between healthy human individuals. Profiled with immunoSEQ multiplex PCR; TCRdb holds only in-frame clones, not every one. The sample holds around 2.5 million clones, under 95% seen once. The sample was naive CD4+ T cells from PBMCs. Noted subset: CD45RA+ positively selected. The receptors shown here come from a man younger than 35 in good health. Some clones in this sample may be carry-over from other donors' samples.

J is TRBJ2-1 and V is TRBV27, with 8 bases lining up with TRBD2. In germline, CDR1 is MNHEY, CDR2 SMNVEV (reference sequence). The CDR3 runs to 17 residues. With 5 bases clipped from V and 5 bases from J, the junction kept 14 bases outside the gene matches. This CDR3 is CASSRRGSGKFDNEQFF. In DNA, the CDR3 is TGTGCCAGCAGTCGCCGGGGTAGCGGGAAGTTCGACAATGAGCAGTTCTTC.

This clone was seen only once. J is TRBJ2-3 and V is TRBV27; TRBD2 agrees at 9 bases. The germline gives CDR1 MNHEY, CDR2 SMNVEV (reference sequence). After removal of 5 bases from V and 10 bases from J, the junction contained 4 bases not matched to a gene. This CDR3 has 12 amino acids. Here the CDR3 reads CASSLAGRAQYF. The CDR3, as DNA: TGTGCCAGCAGTCTAGCGGGAAGGGCGCAGTATTTT.

V is TRBV2 and J is TRBJ1-2; 7 bases map to TRBD1. After removal of 6 bases from V and 7 bases from J, the junction contained 11 bases not matched to a gene. Per germline, CDR1 SNHLY and CDR2 FYNNEI. This CDR3 has 14 residues. The CDR3 DNA sequence: TGTGCCAGCAGCCTATCCCGGGACAGTTTTGGCTACACCTTC. Residues: CASSLSRDSFGYTF.

As for this clone: Given the absence of the conserved phenylalanine or tryptophan at the CDR3 end, a read error is likely. It is unclear where the CDR3 begins or ends on the DNA, so no DNA is shown, and the CDR3 is as TCRdb lists it. This rearrangement joins TRBV6-1 to TRBJ1-1; the listed D gene, TRBD1, was not tested against the DNA. CDR1 is MNHNS and CDR2 is SASEGT in the germline V gene. The CDR3 is 15 amino acids long, termini counted. The CDR3 loop is CASSAPGTGLLPRAL.

This chain connects TRBV25-1 to TRBJ2-7, with D perhaps matching TRBD2 (6 bases). This CDR3 has 14 amino acids. The V and J ends lost 6 bases and 4 bases respectively, with 16 bases between them. Germline V gene sequence: CDR1 MGHDK, CDR2 SYGVNS. CDR3 coding DNA: TGTGCCAGCAGGGATGCGGGGCGGATATACGAGCAGTACTTC. It encodes CASRDAGRIYEQYF.

This chain joins TRBV10-1 and TRBJ2-7; 8 bases are a match to TRBD1. The germline gives CDR1 WNHNN, CDR2 SYGVQD (reference sequence). Unmatched junction bases numbered 4, after V lost 6 bases and J lost 3 bases. The CDR3 spans 13 residues. The CDR3 DNA is TGCGCCAGCAGCCGGACAGGGTACTACGAGCAGTACTTC. Its translation is CASSRTGYYEQYF.

A word on this clone: The identical CDR3 is also encoded by other nucleotide sequences in the sample. The chain joins TRBV29-1 to TRBJ2-3; 10 bases agree with TRBD2. The V segment lost 3 bases and the J segment 3 bases; nucleotides outside the gene matches: 3. CDR1 and CDR2 from the germline V gene are SQVTM and ANQGSEA. CDR3 length: 14 amino acids. Here the CDR3 reads CSVERTSGTDTQYF. The DNA of the CDR3 is TGCAGCGTTGAGCGGACTAGCGGAACAGATACGCAGTATTTT.

V is TRBV10-3 and J is TRBJ2-7; no firm D call. CDR3 length equals 15 residues. Trimming stripped 6 bases from V and 2 bases from J, with 17 bases between. The germline V gene has CDR1 ENHRY and CDR2 SYGVKD. CDR3 loop: CAIRSTNGRPYEQYF. The CDR3 region has the DNA TGTGCCATCAGATCCACCAATGGCAGACCCTACGAGCAGTACTTC.

The count of this clone is one. The chain carries TRBV9 and TRBJ2-3, with D possibly TRBD2 on 5 matching bases. CDR1 and CDR2 (germline): SGDLS, YYNGEE. CDR3 size: 16 residues. Trimming pared 3 bases from V and 3 bases from J, leaving 17 bases between. CDR3 loop: CASSARIREGTDTQYF. For the CDR3, the DNA is TGTGCCAGCAGCGCCCGGATCCGGGAAGGGACAGATACGCAGTATTTT.

CDR3 bases: TGCGCCAGCAGGCCCTCGGGACAGGGGAAAAACACTGAAGCTTTCTTT. It is translated as CASRPSGQGKNTEAFF. This sequence joins TRBV10-1 and TRBJ1-1; 10 bases map to TRBD1. CDR3 size: 16 residues. Germline lookup yields CDR1 WNHNN and CDR2 SYGVQD (reference sequence). With 6 bases clipped from V and 2 bases from J, the junction kept 9 bases outside the gene matches.

The table lists this clone with a count of one. The V gene is TRBV10-1, the J gene TRBJ2-7; D unclear. Germline CDR1 is WNHNN and CDR2 is SYGVQD (reference sequence). V dropped 6 bases and J dropped 6 bases, with 9 bases sitting between them. The CDR3 covers 11 residues. In nucleotides, the CDR3 is TGCGCCAGCAGCTCCCGACTCGAGCAGTACTTC. Translated: CASSSRLEQYF.

The chain carries TRBV5-1 and TRBJ2-1; D is possibly TRBD2 (6 bases). Trimming cost V 5 bases and J 9 bases, with 18 bases left between them. Germline V gene lookup returns CDR1 SGHRS and CDR2 YFSETQ. The CDR3 spans 14 residues. The DNA for the CDR3 is TGCGCCAGCAGAGTTGGCAGCCTGGGGGGTGAGCAGTTCTTC. It translates to CASRVGSLGGEQFF.

J is TRBJ2-1 and V is TRBV2; perhaps TRBD2 as D (6 bases). CDR3 length: 15 residues. CDR1 and CDR2 (germline): SNHLY, FYNNEI. V gave up 7 bases and J gave up 8 bases, with 21 bases separating them. CDR3 loop: CASTWEVWGVHEQFF. The CDR3 nucleotides are TGTGCCAGCACGTGGGAGGTTTGGGGAGTACATGAGCAGTTCTTC.

The genes are TRBV28 and TRBJ2-5; 9 bases agree with TRBD2. V was pared by 8 bases and J by 1 base, with 11 bases of the junction left unmatched. From germline, CDR1 is MDHEN and CDR2 SYDVKM. The CDR3 spans 16 residues. The chain's CDR3 is CASDGRTSATQETQYF. CDR3 nucleotides: TGTGCCAGCGACGGGAGGACTAGCGCGACCCAAGAGACCCAGTACTTC.

This clone is a singleton in its sample. This chain uses TRBV9 with TRBJ2-7; 8 bases are a match to TRBD1. The CDR3 is 14 residues long. CDR1 SGDLS and CDR2 YYNGEE come from the germline V gene. With 7 bases clipped from V and 4 bases from J, the junction kept 10 bases outside the gene matches. The CDR3 loop reads CASLFQGAGYEQYF. The CDR3 DNA follows: TGTGCCAGCCTTTTCCAGGGGGCTGGGTACGAGCAGTACTTC.

This rearrangement joins TRBV7-2 to TRBJ2-2; 7 bases line up with TRBD1. Per germline, CDR1 SGHTA and CDR2 FQGNSA. J was trimmed by 2 bases and V by 6 bases; bases with no gene match: 9. The CDR3 consists of 16 residues. This CDR3 is CASRQIRDSNTGELFF. The CDR3 DNA sequence: TGTGCCAGCAGGCAGATCCGGGACAGCAACACCGGGGAGCTGTTTTTT.

As concerns this clone: A read error may produce the germline difference seen at one junction end. The chain has TRBV20-1 and TRBJ1-1, with D unresolved. From germline, CDR1 is DFQATT and CDR2 SNEGSKA (reference sequence). The CDR3 contains 9 residues. The CDR3 reads CSAGTSAAF. The CDR3 DNA follows: TGCAGTGCCGGTACATCTGCCGCCTTT.

As DNA, the CDR3 is TGCGCCAGCAGCTTATGGCGGGAGATCACCGGGGAGCTGTTTTTT. Its translation: CASSLWREITGELFF. V usage is TRBV5-1 and J usage is TRBJ2-2; the match to TRBD2 covers 7 bases. This CDR3 has 15 residues. CDR1 SGHRS and CDR2 YFSETQ come from the germline V gene. Losses at the gene ends were 2 bases for V and 4 bases for J; bases not matched to a gene: 5.

V gene TRBV28 combines with J gene TRBJ2-2; perhaps TRBD1 as D (5 bases). The ends were cut back, 6 bases at V and 1 base at J, with 12 bases in the middle. Germline-derived CDR1 and CDR2 are MDHEN and SYDVKM. The CDR3 is made up of 15 amino acids. CDR3 DNA: TGTGCCAGCAGCCGTAAGACAGTGAACACCGGGGAGCTGTTTTTT. This gives the protein CASSRKTVNTGELFF.

The gene calls are TRBV19 and TRBJ2-5; possibly TRBD1 or TRBD2 for D (6 bases each). This CDR3 is built from 15 residues. CDR1 LNHDA and CDR2 SQIVND come from the germline V gene (reference sequence). Deletions cut 10 bases from V and 5 bases from J, with 23 bases between. DNA of the CDR3: TGTGCCACTGCCCTGGGGGCTAGAGGGGGGGAGACCCAGTACTTC. Translated: CATALGARGGETQYF.

The chain couples TRBV7-8 to TRBJ2-7; TRBD2 might be the D (5 bases). The germline V gene encodes CDR1 SGHVS and CDR2 FQNEAQ. The CDR3 spans 15 residues. Between the trimmed V and J ends, which lost 5 bases and 2 bases, there was a span of 16 bases. The DNA for the CDR3 is TGTGCCAGCAGCCCCTTCGGGGTAACAGCCTACGAGCAGTACTTC. Its translation: CASSPFGVTAYEQYF.

For the CDR3, the DNA is TGCAGCGTTGAAGGAGTGCAGGCCCCAGATACGCAGTATTTT. This gives the protein CSVEGVQAPDTQYF. The chain links TRBV29-1 to TRBJ2-3, with D uncertain. Germline assignment: CDR1 SQVTM and CDR2 ANQGSEA. There are 14 residues in the CDR3. V lost 1 base, J lost 4 bases, and 12 bases lay in between.

V usage is TRBV27 and J usage is TRBJ2-7; 7 positions agree with TRBD1. This CDR3 region has 17 residues. The junction had 14 bases not matched to a gene; V was cut back by 4 bases and J by 2 bases. Looked up from germline, CDR1 is MNHEY and CDR2 is SMNVEV (reference sequence). This CDR3 is CASSSLTPGQRAYEQYF. The DNA for the CDR3 is TGTGCCAGCAGTTCCCTAACACCGGGACAGCGAGCCTACGAGCAGTACTTC.

This clone came up once. The chain joins TRBV6-1 to TRBJ1-4; no firm D call. The CDR3 has 12 residues. Germline loops: CDR1 MNHNS, CDR2 SASEGT. The CDR3 loop is CAIKAPNEKLFF. The CDR3 DNA is TGTGCTATAAAGGCCCCTAATGAAAAACTGTTTTTT.

This clone turned up a few times. This sequence joins TRBV19 and TRBJ1-1, with D perhaps matching TRBD1 (5 bases). Germline V CDR1 and CDR2: LNHDA, SQIVND (reference sequence). V was cut by 1 base and J by 0 bases, with 9 bases left in between. The CDR3 runs 15 residues. Here the CDR3 reads CASSIAYRLNTEAFF. The CDR3 DNA is TGTGCCAGTAGTATAGCTTACAGGCTGAACACTGAAGCTTTCTTT.

The chain links TRBV19 to TRBJ1-5; 7 bases map to TRBD1. The CDR3 has 16 residues. From germline, CDR1 is LNHDA and CDR2 SQIVND (reference sequence). The ends lost 9 bases at V and 8 bases at J; junction bases unmatched: 19. The CDR3 DNA is TGTGCCAGCAGGATACGGGGACAGCCCGAGAGGGAGCCCCAGCATTTT. The encoded protein is CASRIRGQPEREPQHF. Full variable domain (outside the CDR3, taken from reference TRBV19 and TRBJ1-5): DGGITQSPKYLFRKEGQNVTLSCEQNLNHDAMYWYRQDPGQGLRLIYYSQIVNDFQKGDIAEGYSVSREKKESFPLTVTSAQKNPTAFYLCASRIRGQPEREPQHFGDGTRLSIL.

The genes are TRBV18 and TRBJ1-5; D is unclear. Per germline, CDR1 KGHSH and CDR2 LQKENI. The V end was cut by 0 bases, the J end by 6 bases, with 3 bases between. The CDR3 consists of 12 residues. The CDR3 protein is CASSPPFQPQHF. The CDR3 DNA sequence: TGTGCCAGCTCACCACCTTTTCAGCCCCAGCATTTT. The complete variable domain, with remaining parts taken from reference TRBV18 and TRBJ1-5, reads NAGVMQNPRHLVRRRGQEARLRCSPMKGHSHVYWYRQLPEEGLKFMVYLQKENIIDESGMPKERFSAEFPKEGPSILRIQQVVRGDSAAYFCASSPPFQPQHFGDGTRLSIL.

Points on this clone: Within the sample, other DNA sequences also encode this same CDR3. The gene calls are TRBV9 and TRBJ2-1; D is possibly TRBD2 (5 bases). The V and J ends lost 4 bases and 4 bases respectively, with 9 bases between them. The CDR3 runs to 13 residues. Per the germline V gene, CDR1 is SGDLS and CDR2 is YYNGEE. As DNA, the CDR3 is TGTGCCAGCAGCCCCCGGGGATACAATGAGCAGTTCTTC. Its protein product is CASSPRGYNEQFF.

Note on this clone: Other nucleotide sequences from this sample produce the same CDR3. This sequence joins TRBV10-3 and TRBJ1-2; TRBD1 agrees at 8 bases. V lost 0 bases and J lost 4; bases outside the gene matches: 1. CDR3 size: 14 residues. Germline loops: CDR1 ENHRY, CDR2 SYGVKD. The CDR3 protein is CAISESDRGYGYTF. The CDR3 nucleotides are TGTGCCATCAGTGAGTCTGACAGGGGCTATGGCTACACCTTC.

V and J are TRBV2 and TRBJ2-2; weak D call: TRBD1 (6 bases). Germline CDR1 is SNHLY and CDR2 is FYNNEI. The ends were cut back, 8 bases at V and 3 bases at J, with 13 bases in the middle. The CDR3 length is 14 residues. CDR3 sequence reads: CASGQPRDTGELFF. In DNA, the CDR3 is TGTGCCAGCGGACAGCCCCGTGACACCGGGGAGCTGTTTTTT.

The chain employs TRBV7-2 and TRBJ2-1; D is perhaps TRBD1 (5 bases). The CDR3 has 14 residues. Trimming left V 3 bases short and J 10 bases short, with 16 bases between. Germline-derived CDR1 and CDR2 are SGHTA and FQGNSA. The CDR3 loop reads CASSLGRESEEQFF. CDR3 in DNA: TGTGCCAGCAGCTTGGGCAGGGAAAGTGAAGAGCAGTTCTTC.

The J gene is TRBJ1-1, the V gene TRBV2; the match to TRBD1 covers 9 bases. The CDR3 runs to 13 residues. Trimming cost V 6 bases and J 5 bases; bases outside gene matches: 4. Per the germline V gene, CDR1 is SNHLY and CDR2 is FYNNEI. This chain's CDR3 is CASSKDRGTEAFF. The CDR3 DNA is TGTGCCAGCAGCAAAGACAGGGGGACTGAAGCTTTCTTT.